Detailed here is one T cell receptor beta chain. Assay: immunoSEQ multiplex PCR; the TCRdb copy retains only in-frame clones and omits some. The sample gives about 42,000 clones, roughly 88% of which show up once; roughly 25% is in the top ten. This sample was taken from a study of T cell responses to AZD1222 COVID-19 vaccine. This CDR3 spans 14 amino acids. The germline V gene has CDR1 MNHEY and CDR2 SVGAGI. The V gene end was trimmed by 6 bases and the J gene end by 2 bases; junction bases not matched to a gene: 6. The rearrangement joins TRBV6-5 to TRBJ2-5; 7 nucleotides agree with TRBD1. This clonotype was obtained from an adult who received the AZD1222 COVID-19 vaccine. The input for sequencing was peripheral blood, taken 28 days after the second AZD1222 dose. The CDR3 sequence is CASRSSDRQETQYF. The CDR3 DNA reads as TGTGCCAGCAGGTCCTCGGACAGGCAAGAGACCCAGTACTTC.